The source of this TCR beta chain is a study of T cell responses to AZD1222 COVID-19 vaccine. Whole-study findings and limits: Donors skewed white British and female; clonal diversity was possibly underestimated.

The data were produced by immunoSEQ multiplex PCR, yet TCRdb's version contains in-frame clones alone and is incomplete. There are around 140,000 clones in the sample; around 85% occur only once, and 8% lies in the top ten. On this clone itself: Its antigen is undetermined.

This CDR3 spans 13 amino acids. Trimming left V 1 base short and J 8 bases short, with 6 bases between. From germline, CDR1 is SEHNR and CDR2 FQNEAQ (reference sequence). The chain recombines TRBV7-9 with TRBJ1-6; D possibly corresponds to TRBD1 (6 bases). The TCR was taken from an adult in good health. The specimen comprised peripheral blood, sampled on day 0 of AZD1222 vaccination. CDR3 sequence (DNA): TGTGCCAGCAGCTTAGAGGGGGATTCACCCCTCCACTTT. Its protein is CASSLEGDSPLHF.